Listed below are T cell receptor beta chains from one sample, sequenced in a study of radiotherapy plus CTLA-4 blockade in lung cancer. Profiling relied on immunoSEQ multiplex PCR, and the TCRdb table lists in-frame clones only, not all of them. Of around 44,000 clones listed, 80% to 90% are singletons. Sequenced material: peripheral blood, taken from a patient treated with radiotherapy plus ipilimumab. These receptors were obtained from a human donor with non-small cell lung cancer that progressed on radiotherapy plus ipilimumab. Some clones in this sample may be carry-over from other donors' samples. CDR3s include the opening cysteine and the closing phenylalanine or tryptophan. The D gene is left open where the match is weak. The listing skips clone size in some rows; elsewhere it reads once, few, many or a size class.

d_call,clone_size,v_call,j_call,cdr3_nt,cdr3_aa
TRBD2,.,TRBV6-6,TRBJ2-1,TGTGCCAGCAGTTACGGCGGCGGGAGAATCGATGAGCAGTTCTTC,CASSYGGGRIDEQFF
.,.,TRBV19,TRBJ2-6,TGTGCCAGTAGTATAGCCGGTCCTGGGGCCAACGTCCTGACTTTC,CASSIAGPGANVLTF
TRBD1,.,TRBV29-1,TRBJ2-7,TGCAGCAAAGCGACAGGGGCCCCGGGGGAGCAGTACTTC,CSKATGAPGEQYF
TRBD1,once,TRBV19,TRBJ1-5,TGTGCCAGTGAGGGACAGGGTGATAGACAGCCCCAGCATTTT,CASEGQGDRQPQHF
.,.,TRBV5-1,TRBJ2-3,TGCGCCAGCAGCTCCTCCGGAGCGGCCGACACAGATACGCAGTATTTT,CASSSSGAADTDTQYF
TRBD2,.,TRBV4-1,TRBJ2-3,TGCGCCAGCAGCCAAGGACGGGGGGACACAGATACGCAGTATTTT,CASSQGRGDTDTQYF
TRBD2,.,TRBV9,TRBJ2-1,TGTGCCAGCAGCGGAGGACTGGCGGGAGCCAATGAGCAGTTCTTC,CASSGGLAGANEQFF
.,.,TRBV5-7,TRBJ1-1,TGTGCCAGCAGCTTCCAGGGGATGAACACTGAAGCTTTCTTT,CASSFQGMNTEAFF
.,.,TRBV6-5,TRBJ1-1,TGTGCCAGCAGGTCACTAGGGAACACTGAAGCTTTCTTT,CASRSLGNTEAFF
TRBD1,.,TRBV6-4,TRBJ2-2,TGTGCCAGCAGTTCCGGGACAGGGGAAGCCGGGGAGCTGTTTTTT,CASSSGTGEAGELFF
TRBD1,.,TRBV7-2,TRBJ1-1,TGTGCCAGCAGCCGGGGACAGGGTGCCACTGAAGCTTTCTTT,CASSRGQGATEAFF
.,.,TRBV5-1,TRBJ2-2,TGCGCCAGCAGCTTGCAGGACACCGACACCGGGGAGCTGTTTTTT,CASSLQDTDTGELFF
.,few,TRBV5-1,TRBJ2-7,TGCGCCAGCAGATCTACTCCGGACTACCTAAGGGAGCAGTACTTC,CASRSTPDYLREQYF
TRBD2,.,TRBV28,TRBJ2-1,TGTGCCAGCACTCTTAGCGGGAGAGATGAGCAGTTCTTC,CASTLSGRDEQFF
.,.,TRBV12-5,TRBJ1-2,TGTGCTAGTGGTTTGTGGGGAGGGGGCTATGGCTACACCTTC,CASGLWGGGYGYTF
.,few,TRBV30,TRBJ1-1,TGTGCCTGGAGTGTGACATTGAACACTGAAGCTTTCTTT,CAWSVTLNTEAFF
.,.,TRBV5-1,TRBJ1-1,TGCGCCAGCAGCTTTTGGACAGCCGCTGAAGCTTTCTTT,CASSFWTAAEAFF
.,.,TRBV5-6,TRBJ1-2,TGTGCCAGCAGCTTAGAAGAGGGCCACTTCTACTATGGCTACACCTTC,CASSLEEGHFYYGYTF
.,.,TRBV28,TRBJ2-7,TGTGCCACCCTCCAGGGGAATTCCTACGAGCAGTACTTC,CATLQGNSYEQYF
.,.,TRBV19,TRBJ2-1,TGTGCCAGTAGTATAGTAGCGCAAAATGAGCAGTTCTTC,CASSIVAQNEQFF